The clone carrying this TCR beta chain was counted ten times or more. Its antigen is not known. V trimming: 6 bases; J trimming: 3 bases; junction bases outside the gene matches: 7. From germline, CDR1 is MDHEN and CDR2 SYDVKM. This CDR3 spans 14 amino acids. Through Arm-PCR of CDR3 regions and iRepertoire HTBI primers, TCR beta libraries were built. TCRdb re-called the multiplex PCR reads with MiXCR, one entry per CDR3 protein. The sample has approximately 470,000 distinct CDR3 sequences, around 21% seen once. The data are from a study of regulatory T cells in long-lasting Graves disease. Findings of the study overall: Analysis covered peripheral blood alone, not thyroid tissue. Persistent disease preferred TRBV28, TRBJ1-2 and TRBJ2-5; new disease, TRBV20-1 and TRBJ2-1.

The time point denotes: persistent/refractory GD, antithyroid drugs over 5 years with positive TRAb. The authors made the TCR library using RNA they extracted from PBMCs. Xi'an, China, was home to the endocrinology department that provided patients. The clonotype comes from a female donor with Graves disease. The J gene is TRBJ1-1, the V gene TRBV28; 7 bases fit TRBD1. Sequenced here: peripheral blood mononuclear cells (PBMCs), sampled when the disease was refractory, from a patient treated with antithyroid drugs. The CDR3 region is CASRPGQTYTEAFF. The CDR3 nucleotides read TGTGCCAGCAGACCGGGACAGACTTACACTGAAGCTTTCTTT. The full variable domain, with the rest looked up from reference TRBV28 and TRBJ1-1, is DVKVTQSSRYLVKRTGEKVFLECVQDMDHENMFWYRQDPGLGLRLIYFSYDVKMKEKGDIPEGYSVSREKKERFSLILESASTNQTSMYLCASRPGQTYTEAFFGQGTRLTVV.